A selection of T cell receptor beta chains follows, all from one sample in a study of regulatory T cells in long-lasting Graves disease. TCRdb re-called the multiplex PCR reads with MiXCR, one entry per CDR3 protein. The top ten hold about 20% of the sample, which has 350,000 to 450,000 distinct CDR3 sequences, 20% seen once. Sequenced material: peripheral blood mononuclear cells (PBMCs), taken when the disease was refractory, from a patient treated with antithyroid drugs. These receptor sequences come from a female donor with Graves disease. Each CDR3 is given with its conserved first and last residue. A D gene is named only where the DNA matches it firmly. Not all rows give a size; the values are once, few, many and, for expanded clones, a class.

d_call: TRBD1
v_call: TRBV6-2/TRBV6-3
clone_size: few
j_call: TRBJ2-2
cdr3_nt: TGTGCCAGCTCGGACAGGGGAATAAGGGCCGGGGAGCTGTTTTTT
cdr3_aa: CASSDRGIRAGELFF

d_call: TRBD2
v_call: TRBV12-3/TRBV12-4
clone_size: -
j_call: TRBJ2-1
cdr3_nt: TGTGCCAGCAGTTTAGTTACGGGGGGGAATGAGCAGTTCTTC
cdr3_aa: CASSLVTGGNEQFF

d_call: TRBD1
v_call: TRBV9
clone_size: few
j_call: TRBJ2-5
cdr3_nt: TGTGCCAGCAGTCCCTACGGCGGTCAGGGGGCCGGGGAGACCCAGTACTTC
cdr3_aa: CASSPYGGQGAGETQYF

d_call: -
v_call: TRBV20-1
clone_size: many
j_call: TRBJ2-5
cdr3_nt: TGCAGTGCTAGAGATGCAAGGAGAGAAGAGACCCAGTACTTC
cdr3_aa: CSARDARREETQYF

d_call: -
v_call: TRBV19
clone_size: few
j_call: TRBJ2-2
cdr3_nt: TGTGCCAGTAGTTTCTTAAGCACCGGGGAGCTGTTTTTT
cdr3_aa: CASSFLSTGELFF

d_call: -
v_call: TRBV12-3/TRBV12-4
clone_size: -
j_call: TRBJ1-5
cdr3_nt: TGTGCCAGCAGTTTCCGAAGCAATCAGCCCCAGCATTTT
cdr3_aa: CASSFRSNQPQHF

d_call: -
v_call: TRBV6-1
clone_size: many
j_call: TRBJ1-2
cdr3_nt: TGTGCCAGCAGTCCGGATTGGAGAGGCTACACCTTC
cdr3_aa: CASSPDWRGYTF

d_call: -
v_call: TRBV11-1
clone_size: many
j_call: TRBJ2-5
cdr3_nt: TGTGCCAGCAGCTTGGACACCGGTAAAGAGACCCAGTACTTC
cdr3_aa: CASSLDTGKETQYF

d_call: TRBD1
v_call: TRBV11-2
clone_size: -
j_call: TRBJ2-7
cdr3_nt: TGTGCCAGCAGCCTCCGGGGGACAGGCTCCTACGAGCAGTACTTC
cdr3_aa: CASSLRGTGSYEQYF

d_call: -
v_call: TRBV7-8
clone_size: many
j_call: TRBJ2-7
cdr3_nt: TGTGCCAGCAGCTTATGGGGAGTTGGGGCCTACGAGCAGTACTTC
cdr3_aa: CASSLWGVGAYEQYF

d_call: TRBD1
v_call: TRBV7-2
clone_size: -
j_call: TRBJ1-2
cdr3_nt: TGTGCCAGCAGCTCAATACAGGGGTGGTCGAATGGCTACACCTTC
cdr3_aa: CASSSIQGWSNGYTF

d_call: TRBD2
v_call: TRBV7-9
clone_size: many
j_call: TRBJ2-7
cdr3_nt: TGTGCCAGCAGCTTAGCCGGGACTAGCGGGAGAATCAACGAGCAGTACTTC
cdr3_aa: CASSLAGTSGRINEQYF

d_call: -
v_call: TRBV27
clone_size: -
j_call: TRBJ1-5
cdr3_nt: TGTGCCAGCAGTGTTGAGAGGGGCTCTCAGCCCCAGCATTTT
cdr3_aa: CASSVERGSQPQHF

d_call: -
v_call: TRBV7-2
clone_size: many
j_call: TRBJ2-7
cdr3_nt: TGTGCCAGCAGCTTAGATCCAGGGTCCTACGAGCAGTACTTC
cdr3_aa: CASSLDPGSYEQYF

d_call: TRBD2
v_call: TRBV6-5
clone_size: -
j_call: TRBJ2-7
cdr3_nt: TGTGCCAGCAGTTACGCGGGAGGGGTCGAGCAGTACTTC
cdr3_aa: CASSYAGGVEQYF

d_call: TRBD1
v_call: TRBV28
clone_size: many
j_call: TRBJ1-1
cdr3_nt: TGTGCCAGCAGCCAGGACAGGAGGTACACTGAAGCTTTCTTT
cdr3_aa: CASSQDRRYTEAFF

d_call: TRBD2
v_call: TRBV7-6
clone_size: -
j_call: TRBJ2-1
cdr3_nt: TGTGCCAGCAGCCCCCAGCCCAGCGGGGCTTCCAATGAGCAGTTCTTC
cdr3_aa: CASSPQPSGASNEQFF

d_call: -
v_call: TRBV7-8
clone_size: -
j_call: TRBJ1-3
cdr3_nt: TGTGCCAGCAGCTCGGACAGTTACCCTGGAAACACCATATATTTT
cdr3_aa: CASSSDSYPGNTIYF

d_call: -
v_call: TRBV10-3
clone_size: few
j_call: TRBJ1-2
cdr3_nt: TGTGCCAGCAGTTACTCAAAAAGGGTCGACTATGGCTACACCTTC
cdr3_aa: CASSYSKRVDYGYTF

d_call: -
v_call: TRBV20-1
clone_size: few
j_call: TRBJ1-6
cdr3_nt: TGCAGTCCTCTGGGGGGGATTAGCTCCTATAATTCACCCCTCCACTTT
cdr3_aa: CSPLGGISSYNSPLHF

d_call: -
v_call: TRBV29-1
clone_size: -
j_call: TRBJ2-5
cdr3_nt: TGCAGCGTTGAAGTCAGGGGACTAGAGACCCAGTACTTC
cdr3_aa: CSVEVRGLETQYF

d_call: -
v_call: TRBV20-1
clone_size: few
j_call: TRBJ1-1
cdr3_nt: TGCAGTGCTAGAGAGTGGAGGAGGGTGAACACTGAAGCTTTCTTT
cdr3_aa: CSAREWRRVNTEAFF

d_call: -
v_call: TRBV15
clone_size: many
j_call: TRBJ2-5
cdr3_nt: TGTGCCACCAGCAGAGGCGAGGTTTTGAGGGAGACCCAGTACTTC
cdr3_aa: CATSRGEVLRETQYF

d_call: -
v_call: TRBV6-6
clone_size: -
j_call: TRBJ1-1
cdr3_nt: TGTGCCAGCAGTTACTCGGGGGATTTGAGAAACACTGAAGCTTTCTTT
cdr3_aa: CASSYSGDLRNTEAFF

d_call: TRBD1
v_call: TRBV20-1
clone_size: few
j_call: TRBJ1-5
cdr3_nt: TGCAGTGCTAGAGATATTTCCGGACAGGTAAATCAGCCCCAGCATTTT
cdr3_aa: CSARDISGQVNQPQHF

d_call: -
v_call: TRBV19
clone_size: -
j_call: TRBJ1-1
cdr3_nt: TGTGCCTCGACCGGCAGGGACACTGAAGCTTTCTTT
cdr3_aa: CASTGRDTEAFF

d_call: -
v_call: TRBV7-2
clone_size: -
j_call: TRBJ1-4
cdr3_nt: TGTGCCAGCAGCTGGGACGGACCTAATGAAAAACTGTTTTTT
cdr3_aa: CASSWDGPNEKLFF

d_call: -
v_call: TRBV6-1
clone_size: few
j_call: TRBJ2-2
cdr3_nt: TGTGCCAGCAGTGCAGGACCCTCGGACTGGGAAAACACCGGGGAGCTGTTTTTT
cdr3_aa: CASSAGPSDWENTGELFF

d_call: TRBD1
v_call: TRBV20-1
clone_size: many
j_call: TRBJ2-7
cdr3_nt: TGCAGTGTCCGGACAGGCCCCAACGAGCAGTACTTC
cdr3_aa: CSVRTGPNEQYF

d_call: TRBD2
v_call: TRBV10-3
clone_size: -
j_call: TRBJ2-7
cdr3_nt: TGTGCCATCAGTGGGACTAGCGGGACCCACGAGCAGTACTTC
cdr3_aa: CAISGTSGTHEQYF

d_call: -
v_call: TRBV28
clone_size: few
j_call: TRBJ1-1
cdr3_nt: TGTGCCAGCAGTTTATCCCCCAGATTAATGAACACTGAAGCTTTCTTT
cdr3_aa: CASSLSPRLMNTEAFF

d_call: TRBD1
v_call: TRBV5-1
clone_size: -
j_call: TRBJ1-2
cdr3_nt: TGCGCCAGCACCGTGGGACAGAGGAACTATGGCTACACCTTC
cdr3_aa: CASTVGQRNYGYTF

d_call: TRBD2
v_call: TRBV7-2
clone_size: -
j_call: TRBJ2-7
cdr3_nt: TGTGCCAGCAGCCCTACTAGCGGGAGGGAGGACGAGCAGTACTTC
cdr3_aa: CASSPTSGREDEQYF